These 24 T cell receptor beta chains share one sample of origin, sequenced in a study of blood T cell repertoires in COVID-19. TCRdb keeps only in-frame clones here, not all; method: immunoSEQ multiplex PCR. The data contain more than 250,000 clones, about 86% of them seen just once; the ten biggest clones take up around 3.6%. The sequencing input was peripheral blood. The receptors stem from a man younger than 30 with active or convalescent COVID-19.

The V gene is TRBV19, the J gene TRBJ1-1, with D unclear. Deletions cut 3 bases from V and 4 bases from J, with 15 bases between. There are 15 residues in the CDR3. The germline CDR1 and CDR2 sequences are LNHDA and SQIVND (reference sequence). In DNA form, the CDR3 reads TGTGCCAGTAGTATTGGAGGTCCCAGCCCCACTGAAGCTTTCTTT. It translates to CASSIGGPSPTEAFF. Looking up the rest from reference TRBV19 and TRBJ1-1 gives the full variable domain: DGGITQSPKYLFRKEGQNVTLSCEQNLNHDAMYWYRQDPGQGLRLIYYSQIVNDFQKGDIAEGYSVSREKKESFPLTVTSAQKNPTAFYLCASSIGGPSPTEAFFGQGTRLTVV.

The gene calls are TRBV24-1 and TRBJ2-7; 9 bases agree with TRBD2. Germline lookup yields CDR1 KGHDR and CDR2 SFDVKD. J lost 1 base, V lost 6 bases, and 6 bases had no gene match. This CDR3 spans 15 amino acids. In nucleotides, the CDR3 is TGTGCCACCAGTAACTTGGCGGGAGGGTCCTACGAGCAGTACTTC. This sequence encodes CATSNLAGGSYEQYF.

CDR3 residues: CASSHTTSGNTIYF. CDR3 bases: TGTGCCAGCAGCCACACAACCTCTGGAAACACCATATATTTT. This sequence joins TRBV7-9 and TRBJ1-3; no reliable D call. V lost 5 bases to trimming and J lost 0 bases, with 8 bases between them. Germline loops: CDR1 SEHNR, CDR2 FQNEAQ (reference sequence). The length of the CDR3 is 14 residues.

This chain uses TRBV28 with TRBJ2-7, with TRBD2 identical over 8 bases. Germline CDR1 and CDR2: MDHEN and SYDVKM. There are 16 residues in the CDR3. V was clipped by 6 bases and J by 4 bases; unmatched bases: 14. In nucleotides, the CDR3 is TGTGCCAGCAGCTCGGTTAAGGGACTAGGAGTTTACGAGCAGTACTTC. Its translation: CASSSVKGLGVYEQYF.

In regard to this clone: Other DNA sequences in the same sample also yield this CDR3. The chain uses TRBV7-3 and TRBJ2-3; 9 nucleotides match TRBD2. Germline assignment: CDR1 SGHTA and CDR2 FQGTGA. This CDR3 has 17 residues. V gave up 5 bases and J gave up 4 bases; unmatched junction bases: 13. The CDR3 region is CASSLNPGLAGADTQYF. CDR3 nucleotides: TGTGCCAGCAGCCTTAATCCGGGACTAGCAGGAGCAGATACGCAGTATTTT.

This clone was detected only once. The rearrangement links TRBV6-5 to TRBJ2-5; 7 positions agree with TRBD1. Trimming took 11 bases from V and 3 from J; bases not matched to a gene: 9. The CDR3 contains 13 residues. Germline V lookup: CDR1 MNHEY, CDR2 SVGAGI. This chain's CDR3 is CAGRWTGKETQYF. CDR3 DNA: TGTGCCGGGCGATGGACAGGCAAAGAGACCCAGTACTTC.

The DNA of the CDR3 is TGTGCCACCAGTGATAGGACAGGGAAGGACACCGGGGAGCTGTTTTTT. Protein: CATSDRTGKDTGELFF. The V call is TRBV24-1, the J call TRBJ2-2; 8 bases align to TRBD1. CDR1 is KGHDR and CDR2 is SFDVKD in the germline V gene. The CDR3 runs to 16 residues. With 3 bases clipped from V and 3 bases from J, the junction kept 5 bases outside the gene matches.

This clone was counted at least ten times. The chain recombines TRBV29-1 with TRBJ2-1; 8 bases match TRBD1. Germline V gene data show CDR1 as SQVTM and CDR2 as ANQGSEA. The CDR3 is made up of 15 amino acids. J was trimmed by 4 bases and V by 3 bases; bases with no gene match: 8. CDR3 amino acids: CSVDPDRVPYNEQFF. DNA for the CDR3: TGCAGCGTTGACCCGGACAGGGTACCTTACAATGAGCAGTTCTTC.

Comments on this clone: Other DNA sequences in this sample translate to the same CDR3. This chain uses TRBV12-3 or TRBV12-4 with TRBJ2-7; 9 nucleotides match TRBD1. The CDR3 spans 13 residues. Losses at the gene ends were 3 bases for V and 6 bases for J; bases not matched to a gene: 3. The CDR3 here is CASSLGTGSEQYF. The CDR3 DNA reads TGTGCCAGCAGTTTGGGGACAGGGTCCGAGCAGTACTTC.

This chain joins TRBV9 and TRBJ1-5; D is perhaps TRBD1 (5 bases). The CDR3 is 14 amino acids. V was clipped by 5 bases and J by 7 bases, with 16 bases between them. CDR1 is SGDLS and CDR2 is YYNGEE in the germline V gene. CDR3 amino acids: CASSKGQREQPQHF. The CDR3 nucleotides read TGTGCCAGCAGTAAGGGGCAAAGGGAACAGCCCCAGCATTTT. Using reference TRBV9 and TRBJ1-5 for the parts outside the CDR3, the full variable domain is DSGVTQTPKHLITATGQRVTLRCSPRSGDLSVYWYQQSLDQGLQFLIQYYNGEERAKGNILERFSAQQFPDLHSELNLSSLELGDSALYFCASSKGQREQPQHFGDGTRLSIL.

The V call is TRBV7-3, the J call TRBJ2-5, with D possibly being TRBD1 (5 bases). Germline V CDR1 and CDR2: SGHTA, FQGTGA. The CDR3 consists of 15 residues. V was cut by 2 bases and J by 5 bases, with 15 bases left in between. The CDR3 DNA is TGTGCCAGCAGCTTACAGGCAGGGATGGAGGAGACCCAGTACTTC. Its translation: CASSLQAGMEETQYF.

This sequence joins TRBV6-1 and TRBJ1-2; 9 positions match TRBD1. The CDR3 length is 17 residues. V trimming: 2 bases; J trimming: 3 bases; junction bases outside the gene matches: 10. Germline CDR1 MNHNS, CDR2 SASEGT. CDR3 protein: CASSETGGTGLYYGYTF. In DNA form, the CDR3 reads TGTGCCAGCAGTGAAACGGGGGGGACAGGGCTTTACTATGGCTACACCTTC.

This clone was counted once. The CDR3 DNA sequence: TGTGCCAGCAGAGAGGGGGACGGAAGGACCTACGAGCAGTACTTC. Its translation: CASREGDGRTYEQYF. The chain couples TRBV6-5 to TRBJ2-7; perhaps TRBD1 as D (6 bases). V was cut by 6 bases and J by 2 bases, with 17 bases left in between. The CDR3 has 15 residues. CDR1 and CDR2 from the germline V gene are MNHEY and SVGAGI.

In this sample, this clone turned up a few times. The genes are TRBV18 and TRBJ1-6; D unresolved. Germline CDR1 KGHSH, CDR2 LQKENI. V was shortened by 1 base and J by 7 bases, with 14 bases between the two germline ends. The CDR3 length is 16 residues. CDR3 nucleotide sequence: TGTGCCAGCTCACCACGCTCCCCCGACGGGAATTCACCCCTCCACTTT. Translating gives CASSPRSPDGNSPLHF.

The gene calls are TRBV19 and TRBJ1-5, with 8 bases matching TRBD1. The CDR3 consists of 14 residues. Losses at the gene ends were 5 bases for V and 6 bases for J; bases not matched to a gene: 6. Germline CDR1 is LNHDA and CDR2 is SQIVND (reference sequence). The CDR3 spells CASSSDRGGQPQHF. The CDR3 DNA reads as TGTGCCAGTAGTTCCGACAGGGGAGGTCAGCCCCAGCATTTT.

The chain is built from TRBV5-1 and TRBJ2-7; TRBD2 might be the D (6 bases). Germline CDR1 is SGHRS and CDR2 is YFSETQ. V was cut by 1 base and J by 6 bases, with 14 bases left in between. The CDR3 is 14 amino acids. This CDR3 is CASSLSGELFEQYF. The CDR3 DNA reads as TGCGCCAGCAGCTTGTCGGGGGAATTATTCGAGCAGTACTTC.

The CDR3 DNA reads as TGTGCCAGCAGCTCCAGACAGGAGATCTATGGCTACACCTTC. It is translated as CASSSRQEIYGYTF. J is TRBJ1-2 and V is TRBV5-4, with a weak D call TRBD1 (6 bases). This CDR3 contains 14 residues. Trimming removed 3 bases from V and 4 bases from J, with 13 bases in between. Per germline, CDR1 SGHNT and CDR2 YYREEE (reference sequence).

The V call is TRBV6-5, the J call TRBJ2-7, with 8 positions matching TRBD2. Germline V gene data show CDR1 as MNHEY and CDR2 as SVGAGI. Trimming at V came to 6 bases and at J to 3 bases, leaving 4 bases not matched to a gene. This CDR3 spans 13 amino acids. The CDR3 is CASSYGRGYEQYF. The CDR3 bases are TGTGCCAGCAGCTACGGGAGGGGCTACGAGCAGTACTTC.

The chain uses TRBV30 and TRBJ2-7; no clear D. The CDR3 extends over 13 amino acids. Per the germline V gene, CDR1 is GTSNPN and CDR2 is SVGIG (reference sequence). Trimming removed 2 bases from V and 9 bases from J, with 17 bases in between. The CDR3 nucleotides are TGTGCCTGGAGTAATGTCGTCTCTACGAGGCAGTACTTC. Translating gives CAWSNVVSTRQYF.

This chain links TRBV30 with TRBJ1-2; TRBD1 agrees at 7 bases. The trim removed 2 bases at V and 4 bases at J, leaving 4 bases unmatched. Germline-derived CDR1 and CDR2 are GTSNPN and SVGIG (reference sequence). The CDR3 loop spans 13 amino acids. The CDR3, as DNA: TGTGCCTGGAGTTTCCGGGACAGCTATGGCTACACCTTC. Translated, it gives CAWSFRDSYGYTF.

The CDR3 sequence is CASSLQVVRSPGENTEAFF. For the CDR3, the DNA is TGTGCCAGCAGTTTACAAGTAGTGAGGTCCCCAGGGGAGAACACTGAAGCTTTCTTT. The chain recombines TRBV28 with TRBJ1-1, with D perhaps matching TRBD1 (6 bases). The CDR3 sequence is 19 residues long. Trimming removed 2 bases from V and 1 base from J, with 23 bases in between. Per germline, CDR1 MDHEN and CDR2 SYDVKM.

This sequence joins TRBV6-5 and TRBJ2-4; TRBD1 matches 11 bases. The CDR3 has 14 amino acids. The V and J ends lost 5 bases and 5 bases, in that order; junction bases with no gene match: 2. In germline, CDR1 is MNHEY, CDR2 SVGAGI. CDR3 DNA sequence: TGTGCCAGCAGTAGGACAGGGGGCGAAAACATTCAGTACTTC. This gives the protein CASSRTGGENIQYF.

The rearrangement links TRBV5-1 to TRBJ2-1, with TRBD1 matching 7 bases. The CDR3 consists of 15 residues. Germline lookup yields CDR1 SGHRS and CDR2 YFSETQ. V shed 0 bases, J shed 5 bases, and the junction held 5 bases outside the gene matches. DNA for the CDR3: TGCGCCAGCAGCTTGGGGACAGGCCGGGACAATGAGCAGTTCTTC. This gives the protein CASSLGTGRDNEQFF.

This chain links TRBV10-2 with TRBJ1-2, with 9 bases fitting TRBD1. CDR1 is WSHSY and CDR2 is SAAADI in the germline V gene. CDR3 size: 18 residues. Losses at the gene ends were 2 bases for V and 1 base for J; bases not matched to a gene: 11. In DNA, the CDR3 is TGCGCCAGCAGTGAGGCCGGCCGTGGGACAGGGTTTAACTATGGCTACACCTTC. It specifies CASSEAGRGTGFNYGYTF.